This record concerns one T cell receptor beta chain sequence. This entry comes from a study of blood T cell repertoires in COVID-19. Looking at the study overall: Acute and convalescent COVID-19 samples came from the United States, Italy and Spain. The cDNA or gDNA used as material had been derived from T cells, B-cell-depleted T cells, or PBMCs.

Participants were placed into cohorts based on the clinical history they reported. In the original processing: Reference gene primer amplification gave nucleated cell count estimates. The protocol was immunoSEQ multiplex PCR, while the TCRdb copy is restricted to in-frame clones and leaves out a portion. For V, J and clone size, that table is used; D and trimming come from the DNA. The table records 140,000 to 150,000 clones, around nine tenths of them present only once. Germline assignment: CDR1 MDHEN and CDR2 SYDVKM. This CDR3 spans 12 amino acids. Germline trimming cut 7 bases from V and 6 bases from J; bases unmatched to any gene: 4.

This receptor was obtained from a woman aged 25 to 45 with acute COVID-19. The J gene is TRBJ1-2, the V gene TRBV28; 8 positions agree with TRBD1. Sequenced: PBMCs or T cells enriched from blood (not recorded which). The CDR3, as DNA: TGTGCCAGCACCCACAGGGGGGATGGCTACACCTTC. Amino acids: CASTHRGDGYTF.